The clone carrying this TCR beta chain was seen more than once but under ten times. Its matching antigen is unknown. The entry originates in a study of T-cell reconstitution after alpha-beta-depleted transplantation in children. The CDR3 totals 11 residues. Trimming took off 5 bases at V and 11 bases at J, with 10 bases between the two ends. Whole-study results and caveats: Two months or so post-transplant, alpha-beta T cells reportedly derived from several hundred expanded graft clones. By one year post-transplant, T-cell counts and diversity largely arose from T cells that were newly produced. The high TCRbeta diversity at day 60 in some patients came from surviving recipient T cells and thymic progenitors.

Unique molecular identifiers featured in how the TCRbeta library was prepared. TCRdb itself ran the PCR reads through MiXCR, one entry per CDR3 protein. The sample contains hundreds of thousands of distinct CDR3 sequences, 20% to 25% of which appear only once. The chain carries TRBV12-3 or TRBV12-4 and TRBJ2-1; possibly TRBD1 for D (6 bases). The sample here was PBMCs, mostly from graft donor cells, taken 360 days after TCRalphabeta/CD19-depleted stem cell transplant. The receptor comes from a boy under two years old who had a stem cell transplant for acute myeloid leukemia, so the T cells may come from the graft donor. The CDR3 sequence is CASSTRDKQFF. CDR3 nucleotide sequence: TGTGCCAGCAGTACCCGGGACAAGCAGTTCTTC.